This T cell receptor (beta chain) was captured by sequencing in a study of neurological immune-mediated disorders. Study-wide background: Secondary progressive disease was present in 3, and relapsing-remitting disease in approximately 30, of the approximately 35 multiple sclerosis patients.

V lost 6 bases and J 6 bases, leaving 15 bases between the germline ends. This CDR3 is 13 amino acids long. Germline CDR1 reads MNHNY; CDR2 reads SVGAGI (reference sequence). One entry per CDR3 protein results from TCRdb running MiXCR on the 5' RACE reads. The sample yields about 62,000 distinct CDR3 sequences, around 4.8% seen once. The study's findings and limits: When the repertoires were grouped phylogenetically, those of 18 of the 34 multiple sclerosis patients came together in a single cluster of related CDR3 sequences, which points to a possible repertoire-level signature. Levels of TCR clonal expansion peaked in HTLV-1-associated myelopathy and reached their lowest in multiple sclerosis, under those of healthy controls.

PBMCs stored at -80 C, numbering 2 million, were the origin of the unsorted libraries. This clonotype was observed at least ten times. Its antigen is still unknown. The TCR sequence derives from a woman aged 45-59 years with multiple sclerosis. The chain employs TRBV6-6 and TRBJ2-7, with D possibly TRBD1 on 7 matching bases. Sequences were obtained from PBMCs. The CDR3 nucleotides are TGTGCCAGCAGCGCAGGGGGGATTTCCGAGCAGTACTTC. Residues: CASSAGGISEQYF.